The clone carrying this TCR beta chain has a handful of counts. The target antigen is unknown. Measured with immunoSEQ multiplex PCR; TCRdb has only the in-frame clones, and not every one. This sample has approximately 65,000 clones; approximately 80% occur once, and the top ten carry less than 5.5%. The sample comes from a study of radiotherapy plus CTLA-4 blockade in lung cancer. The overall study: Among all patients, 15% to 20% showed objective responses, while approximately 30% had disease control.

Focal radiation plus CTLA-4 blockade with ipilimumab was administered to patients who had chemo-refractory metastatic non-small-cell lung cancer. Study-level results: TCR clones originating in tumors grew in number in blood after radiotherapy plus ipilimumab. Alongside interferon-beta, early blood T cell clone dynamics were reportedly the best predictor of response.

The material sequenced was peripheral blood, taken from a patient treated with radiotherapy plus ipilimumab. The source is a human donor with non-small cell lung cancer who had a complete response to radiotherapy plus ipilimumab.

CDR3: CASSLRRGNYGYTF. DNA for the CDR3: TGTGCCAGCAGCCTCCGCAGGGGAAACTATGGCTACACCTTC. The chain has TRBV7-2 and TRBJ1-2; tentatively, D is TRBD1 (6 bases). The germline V gene has CDR1 SGHTA and CDR2 FQGNSA. V lost 5 bases and J 2 bases, leaving 12 bases between the germline ends. This CDR3 spans 14 amino acids. The variable domain in full, with the rest retrieved from reference TRBV7-2 and TRBJ1-2, is GAGVSQSPSNKVTEKGKDVELRCDPISGHTALYWYRQSLGQGLEFLIYFQGNSAPDKSGLPSDRFSAERTGGSVSTLTIQRTQQEDSAVYLCASSLRRGNYGYTFGSGTRLTVV.